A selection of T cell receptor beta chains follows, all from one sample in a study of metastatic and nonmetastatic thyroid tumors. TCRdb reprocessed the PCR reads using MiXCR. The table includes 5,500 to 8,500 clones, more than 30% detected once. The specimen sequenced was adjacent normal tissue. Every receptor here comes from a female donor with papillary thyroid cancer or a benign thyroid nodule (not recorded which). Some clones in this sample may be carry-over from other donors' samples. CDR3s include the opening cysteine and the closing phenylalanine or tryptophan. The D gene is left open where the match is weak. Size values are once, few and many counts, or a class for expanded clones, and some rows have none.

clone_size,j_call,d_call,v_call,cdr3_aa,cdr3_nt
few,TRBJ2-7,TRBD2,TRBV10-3,CAIGGLAWEGEQYF,TGTGCCATCGGGGGACTAGCGTGGGAGGGAGAGCAGTACTTC
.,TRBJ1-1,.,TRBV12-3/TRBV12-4,CASRQRIEALF,TGTGCCAGCAGGCAGCGCATTGAAGCTTTATTT
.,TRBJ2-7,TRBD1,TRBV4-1,CASSQAGTGAHYEQYF,TGCGCCAGCAGCCAAGCAGGGACAGGTGCTCACTACGAGCAGTACTTC
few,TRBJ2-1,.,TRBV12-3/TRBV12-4,CASSPNRPLKNNEQFF,TGTGCCAGCAGCCCCAACAGGCCACTAAAGAACAATGAGCAGTTCTTC
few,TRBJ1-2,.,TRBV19,CASSQDHTANYGYTF,TGTGCCAGTAGTCAGGACCACACGGCCAACTATGGCTACACCTTC
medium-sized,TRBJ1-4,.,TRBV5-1,CASSGRTPEKLFF,TGCGCCAGCAGCGGCCGGACCCCCGAAAAACTGTTTTTT
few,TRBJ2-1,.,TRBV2,CATEVTEGDEQFF,TGTGCCACCGAAGTGACAGAGGGTGATGAGCAGTTCTTC
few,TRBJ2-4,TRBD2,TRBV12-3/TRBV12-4,CASILVGGKNIQYF,TGTGCCAGCATCCTAGTGGGAGGGAAAAACATTCAGTACTTC
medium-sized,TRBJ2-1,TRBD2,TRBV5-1,CASPGLAGGWEQFF,TGCGCCAGCCCGGGACTAGCGGGGGGGTGGGAGCAGTTCTTC
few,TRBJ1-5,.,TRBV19,CASSIRDASNQPQHF,TGTGCCAGTAGTATAAGGGACGCCAGCAATCAGCCCCAGCATTTT
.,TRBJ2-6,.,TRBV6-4,CASSDSGSGANVLTF,TGTGCCAGCAGTGACTCGGGGTCTGGTGCCAACGTCCTGACTTTC
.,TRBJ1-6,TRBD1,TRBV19,CASSMLGQFNSPLHF,TGTGCCAGTAGTATGTTGGGACAGTTTAATTCACCCCTCCACTTT
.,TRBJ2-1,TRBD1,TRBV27,CASSVWTGGGDEQFF,TGTGCCAGCAGTGTTTGGACAGGGGGAGGCGATGAGCAGTTCTTC
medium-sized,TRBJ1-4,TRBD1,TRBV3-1,CASSLRGLANEKLFF,TGTGCCAGCAGCCTCAGGGGGCTAGCTAATGAAAAACTGTTTTTT
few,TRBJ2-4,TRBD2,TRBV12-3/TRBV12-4,CASRPGLVGGMVLFF,TGTGCCAGCAGGCCGGGACTAGTCGGAGGTATGGTGTTGTTCTTC
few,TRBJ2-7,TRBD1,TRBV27,CASSGTEPYEQYF,TGTGCCAGCAGCGGGACAGAGCCCTACGAGCAGTACTTC
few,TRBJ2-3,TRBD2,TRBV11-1,CASSLSGRDTDTQYF,TGTGCCAGCAGCTTGAGCGGGAGAGACACAGATACGCAGTATTTT
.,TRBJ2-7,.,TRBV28,CAGWGHRADSSYEQYF,TGTGCCGGCTGGGGGCACCGGGCAGACAGCTCCTACGAGCAGTACTTC
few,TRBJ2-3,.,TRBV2,CATTRGGHKDTQYF,TGTGCCACCACTAGAGGAGGGCACAAAGATACGCAGTATTTT
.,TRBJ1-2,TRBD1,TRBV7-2,CASSLAGGQGRSYGYTF,TGTGCCAGCAGCTTAGCGGGGGGACAGGGACGGAGCTATGGCTACACCTTC
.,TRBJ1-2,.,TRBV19,CASTPLGQQGRRTF,TGTGCCAGTACCCCCTTGGGCCAACAGGGCCGAAGGACCTTC
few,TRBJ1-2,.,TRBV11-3,CASSLVKGYGYTF,TGTGCCAGCAGCTTGGTGAAGGGCTATGGCTACACCTTC
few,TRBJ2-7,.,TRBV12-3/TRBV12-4,CASSLAQGPYEQYF,TGTGCCAGCAGTTTAGCGCAAGGCCCCTACGAGCAGTACTTC
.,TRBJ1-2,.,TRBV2,CASSEGWRGDYGYTF,TGTGCCAGCAGTGAAGGGTGGAGGGGTGACTATGGCTACACCTTC
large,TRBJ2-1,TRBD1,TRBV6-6,CASSYSKDRGRDEQFF,TGTGCCAGCAGTTACTCGAAGGACAGGGGAAGGGATGAGCAGTTCTTC
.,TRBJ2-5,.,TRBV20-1,CGRRVGETQYF,TGCGGCCGAAGGGTGGGAGAGACCCAGTACTTC
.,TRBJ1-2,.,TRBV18,CASSPQGDYGYTF,TGTGCCAGCTCACCACAGGGGGACTATGGCTACACCTTC